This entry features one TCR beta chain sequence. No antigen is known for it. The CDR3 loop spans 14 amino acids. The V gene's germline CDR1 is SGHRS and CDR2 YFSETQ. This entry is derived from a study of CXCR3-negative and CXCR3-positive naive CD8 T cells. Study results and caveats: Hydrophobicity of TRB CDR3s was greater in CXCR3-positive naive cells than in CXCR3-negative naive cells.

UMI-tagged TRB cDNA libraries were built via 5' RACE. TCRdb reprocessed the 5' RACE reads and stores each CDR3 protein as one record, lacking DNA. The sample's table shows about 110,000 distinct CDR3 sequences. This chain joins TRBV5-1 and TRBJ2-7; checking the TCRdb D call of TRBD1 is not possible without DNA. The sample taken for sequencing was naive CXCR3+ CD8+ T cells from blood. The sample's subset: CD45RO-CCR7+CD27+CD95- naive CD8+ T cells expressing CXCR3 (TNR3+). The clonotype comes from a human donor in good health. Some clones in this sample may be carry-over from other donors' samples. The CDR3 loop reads CASSSEGIGYEQYF.